This T cell receptor (beta chain) was recovered during a study of blood T cell repertoires in COVID-19. As for the study in general: Sources were T cells, B-cell-depleted T cells, or PBMCs; the material itself was cDNA or gDNA.

In the source study's methods: Amplification of reference gene primers provided the estimated nucleated cell counts. Profiling relied on immunoSEQ multiplex PCR, and the TCRdb table lists in-frame clones only, not all of them. From that table come the V and J calls and clone size; the DNA was used to work out D and trimming. The sample contains around 250,000 clones, roughly 85% of which appear only once. V lost 1 base and J 6 bases, leaving 9 bases between the germline ends. The CDR3 has 14 residues. Per germline, CDR1 ENHRY and CDR2 SYGVKD. Enrolled through a virtual design, the participants were between 18 and 89 years of age and came from 24 US areas.

The V gene is TRBV10-3, the J gene TRBJ2-2; D call uncertain. Source material: PBMCs or T cells enriched from blood (not recorded which). The clonotype was recovered from a woman aged 45-65 years with acute COVID-19. CDR3 region: CAISEFLASGELFF. The CDR3, as DNA: TGTGCCATCAGTGAGTTCCTGGCATCCGGGGAGCTGTTTTTT.